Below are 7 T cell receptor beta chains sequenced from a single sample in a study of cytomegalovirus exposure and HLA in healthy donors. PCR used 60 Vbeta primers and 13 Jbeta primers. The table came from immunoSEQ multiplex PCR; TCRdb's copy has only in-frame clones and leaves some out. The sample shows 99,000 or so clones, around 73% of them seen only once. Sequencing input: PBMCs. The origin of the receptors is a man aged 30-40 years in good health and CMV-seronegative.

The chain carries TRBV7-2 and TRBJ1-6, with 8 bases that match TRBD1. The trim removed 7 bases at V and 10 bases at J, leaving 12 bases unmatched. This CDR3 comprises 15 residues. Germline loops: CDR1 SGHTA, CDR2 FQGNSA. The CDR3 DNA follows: TGTGCCAGCAACAGGGGGGGAGGCTTGGGGTCACCCCTCCACTTT. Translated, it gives CASNRGGGLGSPLHF.

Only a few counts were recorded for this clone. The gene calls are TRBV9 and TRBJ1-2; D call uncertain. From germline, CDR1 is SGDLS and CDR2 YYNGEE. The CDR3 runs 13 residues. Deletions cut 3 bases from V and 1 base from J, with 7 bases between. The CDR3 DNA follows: TGTGCCAGCAGCGGCCCCGGTAACTATGGCTACACCTTC. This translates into CASSGPGNYGYTF.

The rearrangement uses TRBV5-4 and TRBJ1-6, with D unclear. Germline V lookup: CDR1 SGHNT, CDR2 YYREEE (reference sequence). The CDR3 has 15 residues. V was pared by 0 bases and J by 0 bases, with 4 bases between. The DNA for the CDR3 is TGTGCCAGCAGCTTGGATAGCTCCTATAATTCACCCCTCCACTTT. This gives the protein CASSLDSSYNSPLHF.

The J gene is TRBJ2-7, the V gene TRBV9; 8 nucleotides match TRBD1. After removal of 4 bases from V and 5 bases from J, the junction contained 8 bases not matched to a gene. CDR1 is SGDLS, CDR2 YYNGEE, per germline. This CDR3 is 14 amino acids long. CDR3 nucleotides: TGTGCCAGCAGCCCCCGGACAGGGATGGACGAGCAGTACTTC. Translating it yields CASSPRTGMDEQYF.

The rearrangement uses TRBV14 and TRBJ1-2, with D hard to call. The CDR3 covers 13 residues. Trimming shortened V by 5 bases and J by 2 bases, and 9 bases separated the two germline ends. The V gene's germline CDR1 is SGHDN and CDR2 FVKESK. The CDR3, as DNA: TGTGCCAGCAGCTGGACTGAAAACTATGGCTACACCTTC. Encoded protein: CASSWTENYGYTF.

This CDR3 is CSVEGHRGQYGYTF. The DNA for the CDR3 is TGCAGCGTTGAAGGCCACAGGGGGCAGTATGGCTACACCTTC. The chain carries TRBV29-1 and TRBJ1-2, with TRBD1 matching over 9 bases. The length of the CDR3 is 14 residues. The J segment lost 5 bases and the V segment lost 1 base, leaving 5 bases of the junction unmatched. Germline V CDR1 and CDR2: SQVTM, ANQGSEA.

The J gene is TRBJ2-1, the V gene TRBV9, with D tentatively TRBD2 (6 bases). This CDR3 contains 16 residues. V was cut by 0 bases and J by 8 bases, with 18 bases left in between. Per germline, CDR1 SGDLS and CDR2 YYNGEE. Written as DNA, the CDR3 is TGTGCCAGCAGCGTAGGTCCCGACTCCGGGAGCGATGAGCAGTTCTTC. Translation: CASSVGPDSGSDEQFF. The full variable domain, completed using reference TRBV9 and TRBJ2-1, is DSGVTQTPKHLITATGQRVTLRCSPRSGDLSVYWYQQSLDQGLQFLIQYYNGEERAKGNILERFSAQQFPDLHSELNLSSLELGDSALYFCASSVGPDSGSDEQFFGPGTRLTVL.